The 29 T cell receptor beta chains in this list originate from one sample, sequenced in a study of T cell responses to AZD1222 COVID-19 vaccine. Profiled with immunoSEQ multiplex PCR; TCRdb holds only in-frame clones, not every one. Of about 160,000 clones listed, approximately 92% are singletons. The sample consisted of peripheral blood, taken on day 0 of AZD1222 vaccination. The receptors come from an adult in good health.

This chain uses TRBV7-9 with TRBJ2-7, with a possible D match to TRBD2 (7 bases). The CDR3 spans 14 residues. The germline V gene has CDR1 SEHNR and CDR2 FQNEAQ (reference sequence). V gave up 5 bases and J gave up 6 bases, with 17 bases separating them. CDR3 in DNA: TGTGCCAGCAGCCCCCCCTGGGGAGGGGGCGAGCAGTACTTC. Amino acids: CASSPPWGGGEQYF. The full variable domain, with the rest looked up from reference TRBV7-9 and TRBJ2-7, is DTGVSQNPRHKITKRGQNVTFRCDPISEHNRLYWYRQTLGQGPEFLTYFQNEAQLEKSRLLSDRFSAERPKGSFSTLEIQRTEQGDSAMYLCASSPPWGGGEQYFGPGTRLTVT.

CDR3 residues: CASSPREVQYF. Here the CDR3 DNA reads TGTGCCAGCAGCCCCAGGGAGGTTCAGTACTTC. The chain is built from TRBV7-8 and TRBJ2-7; D is possibly TRBD2 (6 bases). This CDR3 contains 11 residues. Trimming took 5 bases from V and 10 from J, leaving 12 bases between them. Germline assignment: CDR1 SGHVS and CDR2 FQNEAQ.

The chain uses TRBV6-1 and TRBJ1-6; 9 bases fit TRBD1. From germline, CDR1 is MNHNS and CDR2 SASEGT. This CDR3 comprises 17 residues. The J segment lost 7 bases and the V segment lost 4 bases, leaving 11 bases of the junction unmatched. The CDR3 spells CASSGTGTGLFNSPLHF. The CDR3 nucleotides are TGTGCCAGCAGTGGAACCGGGACAGGGCTTTTCAATTCACCCCTCCACTTT.

The V and J genes are TRBV7-9 and TRBJ2-6; no clear D gene. Trimming took 3 bases from V and 0 from J, leaving 15 bases between them. Germline V gene lookup returns CDR1 SEHNR and CDR2 FQNEAQ (reference sequence). This CDR3 spans 18 amino acids. CDR3 loop: CASSFPAKKSSGANVLTF. CDR3 sequence (DNA): TGTGCCAGCAGCTTTCCCGCCAAGAAAAGCTCTGGGGCCAACGTCCTGACTTTC.

The chain links TRBV6-2 or TRBV6-3 to TRBJ2-7; D possibly matches TRBD1 or TRBD2 (5 bases each). The CDR3 loop spans 16 amino acids. The V and J ends lost 2 bases and 3 bases respectively, with 17 bases between them. CDR1 is MNHEY and CDR2 is SVGEGT in the germline V gene. CDR3 residues: CASSYSGTSLRYEQYF. The CDR3 DNA follows: TGTGCCAGCAGTTACAGTGGGACCTCGTTACGCTACGAGCAGTACTTC.

The CDR3: CASSLLAANTEAFF. The CDR3 bases are TGTGCCAGCAGCTTACTAGCAGCGAACACTGAAGCTTTCTTT. This chain joins TRBV11-2 and TRBJ1-1; D unresolved. Germline-derived CDR1 and CDR2 are SGHAT and FQNNGV. Between the trimmed V and J ends, which lost 2 bases and 1 base, there was a span of 8 bases. The CDR3 is 14 residues long.

This chain joins TRBV5-6 and TRBJ2-3; D ambiguous. CDR3 length equals 12 residues. CDR1 is SGHDT and CDR2 is YYEEEE in the germline V gene. Trimming removed 5 bases at V and 4 bases at J, with 8 bases between. CDR3 sequence reads: CASRKVSDTQYF. CDR3 DNA: TGTGCCAGCAGGAAGGTTTCAGATACGCAGTATTTT.

In this sample, this clone turned up a few times. The chain employs TRBV5-1 and TRBJ1-5, with no clear D. The germline gives CDR1 SGHRS, CDR2 YFSETQ. The CDR3 is 14 amino acids. Trimming stripped 8 bases from V and 2 bases from J, with 14 bases between. Written as DNA, the CDR3 is TGCGCCAGTGCACTGGGGTCGGGCAATCAGCCCCAGCATTTT. Translated, it gives CASALGSGNQPQHF.

This clone was seen only once. This chain joins TRBV3-1 (or the pseudogene TRBV3-2) and TRBJ2-7; TRBD2 aligns across 10 bases. The CDR3 is made up of 15 amino acids. V was clipped by 3 bases and J by 3 bases; unmatched bases: 5. Germline V gene lookup returns CDR1 LGHDT and CDR2 YNNKEL (reference sequence). The chain's CDR3 is CASSHSSGGNYEQYF. The CDR3 coding sequence is TGTGCCAGCAGCCATTCTAGCGGGGGAAACTACGAGCAGTACTTC.

Only a few counts were recorded for this clone. CDR3 sequence (DNA): TGTGCCAGCTCACCAAGGCAGGGGGCGGGTGAGCAGTTCTTC. It specifies CASSPRQGAGEQFF. V and J are TRBV18 and TRBJ2-1, with TRBD1 matching over 8 bases. The germline V gene encodes CDR1 KGHSH and CDR2 LQKENI. This CDR3 has 14 residues. Germline trimming cut 2 bases from V and 9 bases from J; bases unmatched to any gene: 6.

This sequence joins TRBV9 and TRBJ1-2, with D possibly being TRBD1 (6 bases). The germline V gene has CDR1 SGDLS and CDR2 YYNGEE. V was trimmed by 4 bases and J by 3 bases, leaving 16 bases between them. CDR3 length: 15 residues. The CDR3 DNA reads as TGTGCCAGCAGCCCAGACCACAGGGTTGACTATGGCTACACCTTC. Amino acids: CASSPDHRVDYGYTF.

V gene TRBV2 combines with J gene TRBJ1-2; D might be TRBD1 (6 bases). CDR1 and CDR2 from the germline V gene are SNHLY and FYNNEI. Trimming shortened V by 3 bases and J by 2 bases, and 7 bases separated the two germline ends. CDR3 length: 13 residues. CDR3 loop: CASSDRGNYGYTF. The CDR3 DNA sequence: TGTGCCAGCAGTGACAGGGGAAACTATGGCTACACCTTC.

Concerning this clone itself: The sample holds other DNA sequences that translate to the same CDR3. The V call is TRBV11-2, the J call TRBJ2-7; the D is unclear. Germline CDR1 reads SGHAT; CDR2 reads FQNNGV. Trimming took off 5 bases at V and 1 base at J, with 9 bases between the two ends. There are 13 residues in the CDR3. The CDR3 nucleotides are TGTGCCAGCAGCCTCGGGTCATCCTACGAGCAGTACGTC. This codes for CASSLGSSYEQYV.

The chain joins TRBV19 to TRBJ1-2; D perhaps matches TRBD1 (5 bases). The CDR3 is 12 amino acids. The V gene's germline CDR1 is LNHDA and CDR2 SQIVND (reference sequence). Trimming took 7 bases from V and 7 from J, leaving 13 bases between them. CDR3 sequence reads: CASTRDGFGYTF. The CDR3 region has the DNA TGTGCCAGTACCCGGGACGGCTTTGGCTACACCTTC. The entire variable domain, with the rest obtained from reference TRBV19 and TRBJ1-2, is as follows: DGGITQSPKYLFRKEGQNVTLSCEQNLNHDAMYWYRQDPGQGLRLIYYSQIVNDFQKGDIAEGYSVSREKKESFPLTVTSAQKNPTAFYLCASTRDGFGYTFGSGTRLTVV.

The chain employs TRBV2 and TRBJ1-2, with 7 bases identical to TRBD1. The CDR3 extends over 14 amino acids. Germline lookup yields CDR1 SNHLY and CDR2 FYNNEI. V gave up 5 bases and J gave up 4 bases; unmatched junction bases: 7. The CDR3 loop is CASSSRTGVYGYTF. CDR3 in DNA: TGTGCCAGCAGTAGTAGGACAGGAGTCTATGGCTACACCTTC.

The CDR3 sequence: CASSLTSVGGGELFF. The CDR3 DNA reads as TGTGCCAGCAGCTTAACTAGCGTGGGAGGCGGGGAGCTGTTTTTT. The chain employs TRBV7-2 and TRBJ2-2; 7 bases match TRBD2. The trim removed 2 bases at V and 7 bases at J, leaving 7 bases unmatched. Germline assignment: CDR1 SGHTA and CDR2 FQGNSA. CDR3 length equals 15 residues.

V and J are TRBV28 and TRBJ2-7, with TRBD1 matching 7 bases. Trimming removed 7 bases from V and 6 bases from J; junction bases left unmatched: 12. CDR1 and CDR2 from the germline V gene are MDHEN and SYDVKM. The CDR3 covers 14 residues. The CDR3 DNA reads as TGTGCCAGCACCCTAACCGGGACAGACCCCGAGCAGTACTTC. It specifies CASTLTGTDPEQYF. Together with reference TRBV28 and TRBJ2-7, the CDR3 gives the full variable domain: DVKVTQSSRYLVKRTGEKVFLECVQDMDHENMFWYRQDPGLGLRLIYFSYDVKMKEKGDIPEGYSVSREKKERFSLILESASTNQTSMYLCASTLTGTDPEQYFGPGTRLTVT.

The chain has TRBV9 and TRBJ1-4, with TRBD1 matching over 9 bases. Trimming took 5 bases from V and 7 from J; bases not matched to a gene: 9. The CDR3 spans 15 residues. Per the germline V gene, CDR1 is SGDLS and CDR2 is YYNGEE. The CDR3: CASRDNRGRGEKLFF. CDR3 coding DNA: TGTGCCAGCAGGGATAACAGGGGGCGAGGTGAAAAACTGTTTTTT.

The V and J genes are TRBV4-2 and TRBJ1-5; the D gene is possibly TRBD1 (5 bases). V was cut by 1 base and J by 1 base, with 8 bases left in between. Germline CDR1 LGHNA, CDR2 YNFKEQ. The CDR3 is 15 amino acids. As DNA, the CDR3 is TGTGCCAGCAGCCAAGGTGGGGGAAGCAATCAGCCCCAGCATTTT. Amino acids: CASSQGGGSNQPQHF.

The chain combines TRBV10-2 with TRBJ2-7, with 11 nucleotides matching TRBD2. J lost 0 bases, V lost 5 bases, and 3 bases had no gene match. Germline CDR1 and CDR2: WSHSY and SAAADI. CDR3 length: 15 residues. The CDR3 sequence is CASSLGLAASYEQYF. The CDR3 coding sequence is TGCGCCAGCAGTCTGGGACTAGCGGCCTCCTACGAGCAGTACTTC.

The V and J genes are TRBV2 and TRBJ1-1, with no clear D. The V gene lost 2 bases and the J gene lost 0 bases, with 10 bases spanning the gap. The germline CDR1 and CDR2 sequences are SNHLY and FYNNEI. The CDR3 sequence is 15 residues long. The CDR3 reads CASSEIRTVNTEAFF. The CDR3 bases are TGTGCCAGCAGTGAAATTAGGACGGTGAACACTGAAGCTTTCTTT.

V usage is TRBV10-2 and J usage is TRBJ2-5; D is ambiguous. CDR1 and CDR2 from the germline V gene are WSHSY and SAAADI. V dropped 2 bases and J dropped 6 bases, with 10 bases sitting between them. The CDR3 totals 13 residues. CDR3 residues: CASSERVTKTQYF. CDR3 bases: TGCGCCAGCAGTGAGCGGGTCACGAAGACCCAGTACTTC.

The chain links TRBV24-1 to TRBJ1-2, with unresolved D. The CDR3 is 15 residues long. Trimming removed 1 base from V and 1 base from J, with 9 bases in between. Germline V gene sequence: CDR1 KGHDR, CDR2 SFDVKD. The CDR3 DNA is TGTGCCACCAGTGATTTCATCGCGGGTAACTATGGCTACACCTTC. Translation gives CATSDFIAGNYGYTF.

The chain has TRBV19 and TRBJ1-3; D unresolved. V lost 2 bases and J lost 0, with 5 bases in between. The CDR3 contains 14 residues. Germline V gives CDR1 LNHDA, CDR2 SQIVND (reference sequence). CDR3 coding DNA: TGTGCCAGTAGTATACGGAACTCTGGAAACACCATATATTTT. It codes for CASSIRNSGNTIYF.

The chain employs TRBV4-1 and TRBJ2-5; no definite D call. CDR1 MGHRA and CDR2 YSYEKL come from the germline V gene. The CDR3 has 13 amino acids. Trimming removed 1 base at V and 5 bases at J, with 8 bases between. CDR3 in amino acids: CASSQVRVETQYF. CDR3 DNA sequence: TGCGCCAGCAGCCAAGTTAGGGTCGAGACCCAGTACTTC.

The table lists this clone with a count of one. This sequence joins TRBV6-5 and TRBJ2-5; 12 bases agree with TRBD2. Unmatched junction bases numbered 4, after V lost 7 bases and J lost 1 base. Germline V gene data show CDR1 as MNHEY and CDR2 as SVGAGI. The CDR3 runs 15 residues. The CDR3 DNA sequence: TGTGCCAGCAATGGACTAGCGGGGATCCAAGAGACCCAGTACTTC. This codes for CASNGLAGIQETQYF.

V usage is TRBV14 and J usage is TRBJ1-5; D is undetermined. Trimming cost V 1 base and J 7 bases, with 5 bases left between them. There are 12 residues in the CDR3. CDR1 SGHDN and CDR2 FVKESK come from the germline V gene. In nucleotides, the CDR3 is TGTGCCAGCAGCCAAGGGGGACAGCCCCAGCATTTT. It specifies CASSQGGQPQHF. Combining the CDR3 with reference TRBV14 and TRBJ1-5 gives the whole variable domain EAGVTQFPSHSVIEKGQTVTLRCDPISGHDNLYWYRRVMGKEIKFLLHFVKESKQDESGMPNNRFLAERTGGTYSTLKVQPAELEDSGVYFCASSQGGQPQHFGDGTRLSIL.

This clone was detected only once. This chain connects TRBV7-9 to TRBJ2-1; D possibly corresponds to TRBD1 (5 bases). V was trimmed by 2 bases and J by 7 bases, leaving 9 bases between them. There are 13 residues in the CDR3. The V gene's germline CDR1 is SEHNR and CDR2 FQNEAQ (reference sequence). The CDR3 loop reads CASSLSRTNEQFF. Here the CDR3 DNA reads TGTGCCAGCAGCTTATCCAGGACAAATGAGCAGTTCTTC.

The V call is TRBV5-5, the J call TRBJ2-2, with 8 bases lining up with TRBD2. This CDR3 is built from 15 residues. Germline V gives CDR1 SGHKS, CDR2 YYEKEE (reference sequence). Losses at the gene ends were 5 bases for V and 8 bases for J; bases not matched to a gene: 11. The CDR3 DNA sequence: TGTGCCAGCAGTTCGGGACTAGGGGTTTCGGGGGAGCTGTTTTTT. Its protein product is CASSSGLGVSGELFF.